A selection of T cell receptor beta chains follows, all from one sample in a study of T cell responses to AZD1222 COVID-19 vaccine. Produced via immunoSEQ multiplex PCR; TCRdb's table is partial and in-frame only. The sample contains about 160,000 clones, 80% to 90% of which appear only once. The sample consisted of peripheral blood, taken on day 0 of AZD1222 vaccination. All receptors derive from an adult in good health. Each CDR3 is given with its conserved first and last residue. Expanded clones are given a class, and other clones once, few, many or no size at all.

v_call	j_call	clone_size	cdr3_aa
TRBV7-3	TRBJ2-2	-	CASSLVVDGELFF
TRBV11-2	TRBJ2-3	-	CASSLGRTSGASTDTQYF
TRBV5-8	TRBJ2-3	-	CASSLRRSTDTQYF
TRBV7-2	TRBJ2-7	-	CASSPGVSSPYEQYF
TRBV5-6	TRBJ2-2	-	CASSSILGNGGNTGELFF
TRBV7-3	TRBJ2-1	-	CASSPGQGFNEQFF
TRBV5-1	TRBJ1-6	-	CASSTVTGVGNSPLHF
TRBV6-2/TRBV6-3	TRBJ2-1	-	CASSERRDEQFF
TRBV9	TRBJ2-7	once	CASSTGRRTYEQYF
TRBV14	TRBJ1-2	-	CASSLGNSHYGYTF
TRBV6-5	TRBJ1-1	-	CASSYGGTAVNTEAFF
TRBV7-9	TRBJ1-1	-	CASSTPGQGPEAFF
TRBV5-5	TRBJ2-5	-	CASSLVSGETQYF
TRBV7-6	TRBJ1-1	-	CASSLGFEGRRAEAFF
TRBV9	TRBJ1-1	-	CASSAGQLSPDEAFF
TRBV5-1	TRBJ1-1	-	CASSLEGSWGANTEAFF
TRBV7-3	TRBJ2-3	-	CASSSRSPGQGNTDTQYF
TRBV7-3	TRBJ2-2	-	CASSPVGQGDKDGELFF
TRBV3-1/TRBV3-2	TRBJ2-2	once	CASSLFTATNTGELFF
TRBV2	TRBJ2-3	-	CASDRVDSSTDTQYF
TRBV5-1	TRBJ1-1	-	CASSSNLGLRTEAFF
TRBV9	TRBJ2-3	once	CASSSRTGPTDTQYF